The present TCR beta chain was sequenced within a study of T cells in Graves' hyperthyroidism and ophthalmopathy. In this sample, this clonotype turned up once. A much more abundant neighbour one base away suggests this may be a read error. The source material, RNA transcripts, was used to amplify TCR beta CDR3 regions. HTBI primers were the set used in a first-round RT-PCR of the TCR CDR3. MiXCR, run by TCRdb on the multiplex PCR reads, gives a single entry per CDR3 protein. The sample gives about 410,000 distinct CDR3 sequences, roughly 15% of which show up once; over 10% is in the top ten. Among ophthalmopathy patients, the Clinical Activity Score reached at least 3, the NOSPECS grade reached at least 4, and duration remained under 3 months. The receptor comes from a man aged 18 to 30 with Graves' ophthalmopathy. Sequencing was done on a sample of blood.

The CDR3 protein is CASSLQRGTGDEQFF. The CDR3 DNA is TGTGCCAGCAGTCTTCAGCGGGGGACCGGGGATGAGCAGTTCTTC. The chain employs TRBV7-9 and TRBJ2-1; 8 positions match TRBD2. V lost 6 bases, J lost 8 bases, and 12 bases stayed unmatched. The CDR3 is made up of 15 amino acids. Germline loops: CDR1 SEHNR, CDR2 FQNEAQ (reference sequence).